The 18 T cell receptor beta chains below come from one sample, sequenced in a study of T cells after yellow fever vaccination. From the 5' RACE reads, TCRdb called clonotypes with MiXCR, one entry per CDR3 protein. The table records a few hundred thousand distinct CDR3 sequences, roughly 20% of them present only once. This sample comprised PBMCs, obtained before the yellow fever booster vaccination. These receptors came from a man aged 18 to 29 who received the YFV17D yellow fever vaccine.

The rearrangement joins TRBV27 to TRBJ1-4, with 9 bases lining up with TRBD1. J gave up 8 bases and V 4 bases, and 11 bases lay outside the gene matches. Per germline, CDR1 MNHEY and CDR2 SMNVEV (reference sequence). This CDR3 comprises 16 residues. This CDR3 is CASSSYGTGQDEKLFF. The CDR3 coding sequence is TGTGCCAGCAGTTCATATGGGACAGGGCAAGACGAAAAACTGTTTTTT.

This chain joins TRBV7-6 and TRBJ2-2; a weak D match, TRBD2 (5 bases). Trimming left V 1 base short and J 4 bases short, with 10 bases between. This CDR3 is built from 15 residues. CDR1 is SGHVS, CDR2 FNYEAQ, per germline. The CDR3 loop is CASSLGLGSTGELFF. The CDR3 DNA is TGTGCCAGCAGCTTAGGGCTAGGGAGCACCGGGGAGCTGTTTTTT.

The CDR3 region is CASSQGEPGQFNEKLFF. In DNA form, the CDR3 reads TGCGCCAGCAGTCAAGGAGAACCGGGACAGTTTAATGAAAAACTGTTTTTT. The V call is TRBV23-1, the J call TRBJ1-4; 7 bases are a match to TRBD1. TRBV23-1 is noted as an ORF with a role that remains uncertain. Germline trimming cut 2 bases from V and 4 bases from J; bases unmatched to any gene: 10. The CDR3 runs 17 residues.

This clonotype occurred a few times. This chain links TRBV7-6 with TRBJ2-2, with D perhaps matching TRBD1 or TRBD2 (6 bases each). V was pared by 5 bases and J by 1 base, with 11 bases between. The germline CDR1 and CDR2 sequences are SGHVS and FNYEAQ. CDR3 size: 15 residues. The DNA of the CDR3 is TGTGCCAGCAGCCCAAGGGGGGTGAACACCGGGGAGCTGTTTTTT. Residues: CASSPRGVNTGELFF.

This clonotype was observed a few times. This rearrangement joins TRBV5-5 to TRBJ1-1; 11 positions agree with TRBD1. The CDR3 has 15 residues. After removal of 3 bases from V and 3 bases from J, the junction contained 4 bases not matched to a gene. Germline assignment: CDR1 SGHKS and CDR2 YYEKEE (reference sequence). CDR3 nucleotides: TGTGCCAGCAGCTCGGGGGACAGGGGGGACACTGAAGCTTTCTTT. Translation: CASSSGDRGDTEAFF.

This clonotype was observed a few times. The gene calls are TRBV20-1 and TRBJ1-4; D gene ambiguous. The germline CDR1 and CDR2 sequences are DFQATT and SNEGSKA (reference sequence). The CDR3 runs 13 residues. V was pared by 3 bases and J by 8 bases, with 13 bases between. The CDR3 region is CSARRNLGEKLFF. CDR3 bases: TGCAGTGCTAGGAGAAACCTGGGGGAAAAACTGTTTTTT.

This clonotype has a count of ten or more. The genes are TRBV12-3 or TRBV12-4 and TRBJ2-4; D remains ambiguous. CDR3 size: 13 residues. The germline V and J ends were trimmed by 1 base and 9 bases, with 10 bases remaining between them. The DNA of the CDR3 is TGTGCCAGCAGTTTAGTCGGAGTTGGCATTCAGTACTTC. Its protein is CASSLVGVGIQYF.

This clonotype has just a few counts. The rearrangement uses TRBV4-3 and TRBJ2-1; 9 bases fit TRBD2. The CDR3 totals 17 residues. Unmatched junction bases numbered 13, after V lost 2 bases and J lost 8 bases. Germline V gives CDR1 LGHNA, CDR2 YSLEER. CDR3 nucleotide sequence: TGCGCCAGCAGCCAATACCGCGGGGGGGCCCGGTCCGATGAGCAGTTCTTC. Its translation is CASSQYRGGARSDEQFF.

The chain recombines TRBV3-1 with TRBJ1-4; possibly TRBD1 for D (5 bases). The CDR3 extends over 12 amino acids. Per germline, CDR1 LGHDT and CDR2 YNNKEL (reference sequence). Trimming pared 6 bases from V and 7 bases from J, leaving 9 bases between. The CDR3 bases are TGTGCCAGCAGTCGGGGGGGTGAAAAACTGTTTTTT. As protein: CASSRGGEKLFF.

The CDR3 loop is CASSGEYEQYF. Written as DNA, the CDR3 is TGCGCCAGCAGTGGCGAATACGAGCAGTACTTC. The chain carries TRBV10-2 and TRBJ2-7; D is unclear. CDR3 length equals 11 residues. Germline CDR1 and CDR2: WSHSY and SAAADI. Trimming stripped 4 bases from V and 4 bases from J, with 5 bases between.

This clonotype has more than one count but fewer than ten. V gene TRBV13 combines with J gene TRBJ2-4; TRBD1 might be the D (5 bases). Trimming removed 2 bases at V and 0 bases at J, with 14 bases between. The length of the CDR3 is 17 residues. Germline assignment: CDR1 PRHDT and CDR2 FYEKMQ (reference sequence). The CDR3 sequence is CASSLRRGQLAKNIQYF. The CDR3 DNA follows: TGTGCCAGCAGCTTACGAAGAGGACAATTAGCCAAAAACATTCAGTACTTC.

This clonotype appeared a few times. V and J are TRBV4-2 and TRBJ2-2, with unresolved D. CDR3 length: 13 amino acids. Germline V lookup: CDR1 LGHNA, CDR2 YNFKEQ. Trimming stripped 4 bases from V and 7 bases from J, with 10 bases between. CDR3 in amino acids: CASSPHSSGELFF. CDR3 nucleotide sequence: TGTGCCAGCAGCCCTCATTCTAGCGGGGAGCTGTTTTTT.

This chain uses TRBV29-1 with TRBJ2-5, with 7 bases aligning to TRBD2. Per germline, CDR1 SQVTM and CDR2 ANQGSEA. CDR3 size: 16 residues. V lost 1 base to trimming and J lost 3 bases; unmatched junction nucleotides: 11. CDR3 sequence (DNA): TGCAGCGTTGAAGTGCTAGGACTGGGAGGGAAAGAGACCCAGTACTTC. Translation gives CSVEVLGLGGKETQYF. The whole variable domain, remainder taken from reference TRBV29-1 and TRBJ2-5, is SAVISQKPSRDICQRGTSLTIQCQVDSQVTMMFWYRQQPGQSLTLIATANQGSEATYESGFVIDKFPISRPNLTFSTLTVSNMSPEDSSIYLCSVEVLGLGGKETQYFGPGTRLLVL.

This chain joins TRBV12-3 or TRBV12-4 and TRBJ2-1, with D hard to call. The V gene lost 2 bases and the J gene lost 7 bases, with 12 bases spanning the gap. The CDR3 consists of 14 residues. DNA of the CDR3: TGTGCCAGCAGTTTATATCGACTCGGGAATGAGCAGTTCTTC. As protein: CASSLYRLGNEQFF.

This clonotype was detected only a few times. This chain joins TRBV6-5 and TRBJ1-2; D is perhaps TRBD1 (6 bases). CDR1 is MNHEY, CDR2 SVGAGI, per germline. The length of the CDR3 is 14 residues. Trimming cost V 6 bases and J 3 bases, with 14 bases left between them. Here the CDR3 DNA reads TGTGCCAGCAGGAAGGCAGGGGCGGACTATGGCTACACCTTC. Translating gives CASRKAGADYGYTF.

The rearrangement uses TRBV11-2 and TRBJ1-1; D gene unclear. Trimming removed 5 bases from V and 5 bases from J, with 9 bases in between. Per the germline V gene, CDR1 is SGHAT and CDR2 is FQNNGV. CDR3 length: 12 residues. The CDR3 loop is CASSHGGTEAFF. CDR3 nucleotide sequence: TGTGCCAGCAGCCACGGTGGAACTGAAGCTTTCTTT.

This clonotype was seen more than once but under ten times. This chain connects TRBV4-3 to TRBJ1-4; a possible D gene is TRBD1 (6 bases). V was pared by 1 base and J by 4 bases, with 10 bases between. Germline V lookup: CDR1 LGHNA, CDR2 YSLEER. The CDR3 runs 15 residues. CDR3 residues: CASSQGTAGNEKLFF. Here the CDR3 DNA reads TGCGCCAGCAGCCAAGGGACAGCGGGTAATGAAAAACTGTTTTTT.

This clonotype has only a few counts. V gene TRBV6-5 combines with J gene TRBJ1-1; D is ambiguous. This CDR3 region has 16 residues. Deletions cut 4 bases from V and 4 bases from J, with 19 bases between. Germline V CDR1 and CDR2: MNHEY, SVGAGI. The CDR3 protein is CASSSRPDVGPTEAFF. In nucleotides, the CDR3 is TGTGCCAGCAGTTCCCGCCCGGATGTTGGGCCCACTGAAGCTTTCTTT.